This TCR beta chain was sequenced for a study of Graves' ophthalmopathy and Graves' hyperthyroidism listed by TCRdb under 2018. Background for the entire study: Peripheral blood samples were taken at the time of initial diagnosis, before any treatment was given. The study used signatures of the TCR beta repertoire to tell Graves' ophthalmopathy apart from Graves' hyperthyroidism and to predict which patients would progress to ophthalmopathy. In total, 135 blood samples were TCR-sequenced: 40 to 45 ophthalmopathy, about 75 hyperthyroidism and some 17 hyperthyroidism-to-ophthalmopathy patients. To explore V-J signatures that distinguish ophthalmopathy from hyperthyroidism, a discovery set of around 100 patients was enrolled, made up of 43 with ophthalmopathy and under 65 with stable hyperthyroidism. An independent validation cohort was composed of roughly 19 hyperthyroidism patients and 15 to 17 patients who later progressed from hyperthyroidism to ophthalmopathy. In more than five hyperthyroidism patients, T-cell repertoires of thyroid tissue and blood were compared. Following sampling, methimazole starting at 30 mg daily was administered to hyperthyroidism patients, and high-dose intravenous methylprednisolone was administered to ophthalmopathy patients. For training and testing, the 100 or so patients in the discovery cohort were randomly divided in a 7:3 ratio. What the study reported, not specific to this receptor: Ophthalmopathy was separated from stable hyperthyroidism by the 13-signature model with just under 90% sensitivity and about 81% specificity in cross-validation and with 80%/75% in the test set. Most of the expanded thyroid clonotypes with a frequency above 0.001 were also detected in blood, and it was suggested that the thyroid immune response may be reflected by blood repertoires. No statistical method was used to set the sample size in advance, and the investigators knew which group each participant was assigned to. In validation, the model predicted ophthalmopathy progression with nearly 71% sensitivity and 72% to 80% specificity; roughly eleven predicted patients were CT-confirmed with GO in a median of approximately six months.

Patients with ophthalmopathy had moderately to severely active disease, with a Clinical Activity Score of 3 or more, a NOSPECS grade of 4 or more, and a disease duration of less than 3 months. Anyone with other autoimmune diseases, uncontrolled infections, pregnancy or lactation was excluded from the study. Diagnosis relied on clinical symptoms, serum thyroxine, TRAb, thyroid ultrasound and orbital computed tomography. Using Ficoll-Paque density gradient centrifugation, PBMCs were isolated from about 10 ml of fresh peripheral blood. Total RNA was extracted using Trizol reagent, and RNA quality was checked on an Agilent 2100 Bioanalyzer. TCR beta CDR3 regions were amplified from RNA transcripts for repertoire sequencing. The first round of RT-PCR was done with HTBI primers and the Qiagen OneStep RT-PCR kit, and was followed by a second round of multiplex PCR, then size selection and purification. Libraries were sequenced paired-end with 100 bp reads on an Illumina HiSeq2000. The source study handled its data this way. SOAPnuke was used for read processing, and reads with adapters, uncalled bases, a mean Phred below 15, or no exact constant-primer or identifier match were discarded. COPE v1.2.5 was used to merge high-quality paired reads. Each unique nucleotide sequence was treated as a clonotype, and MiTCR v1.1 was used to align the clonotypes to the IMGT TRB V, D and J references. The analysis was limited to V-J combinations with a frequency above 0.0001, which together covered 99% to 99.2% of the repertoires. For each V-J combination, a TCR clonal expansion and chaos score was defined as F50 clonal expansion divided by the chaos observed in the TCRdist matrix. Welch's t-statistics and random forest were used to narrow the features down to around twelve V-J combinations, which were then fed into a naive Bayes classifier. The similarity between thyroid and blood repertoires was quantified using the Morisita-Horn index. The public reads were run again by TCRdb, first through fastp at Q25 and then through MiXCR, and only productive beta chains were kept. Entries that share a CDR3 protein sequence are merged under the most common genes and DNA. The V and J calls shown here were made by TCRdb, not taken from the authors' results. The sample yields approximately 150,000 distinct CDR3 sequences; around two fifths were counted once. The ten largest clones add up to less than 9.5% of the sample.

This clonotype was seen repeatedly, ten times or more. Its cognate antigen has yet to be identified. Base quality data are lacking; no much larger clone is found one base away. The clonotype comes from a man aged 25-45 years with Graves' ophthalmopathy. Donor details come from another sample of the same person, matched by shared clones. Sequenced input: peripheral blood.

The CDR3 region: CSVYGGSGNTEAFF. The DNA reads TGCAGCGTTTACGGGGGCTCAGGGAACACTGAAGCTTTCTTT. The chain is encoded by TRBV29-1 joined to TRBJ1-1; perhaps TRBD1 is the D gene, with 6 bases matching. CDR1 and CDR2, per the germline V gene, are SQVTM and ANQGSEA. V drops 5 bases and J drops 1 base, leaving 14 bases in between. Including cysteine and phenylalanine, the CDR3 has 14 amino acids. The DNA shown is the 42-base CDR3, in frame from base 1.